The T cell receptor (beta chain) under discussion was sequenced for a study of neoadjuvant nivolumab and ipilimumab in lung cancer. Whole-study findings and limits: Only two of four nivolumab-treated tumors gained richness and clonality by surgery. Blood richness before therapy tracked richness in tumors resected after neoadjuvant therapy. Compared with tumor-adjacent uninvolved lung, resected tumors showed greater richness and clonality.

This clone was detected once. Its antigen is currently unknown. Sequencing was performed with immunoSEQ multiplex PCR; in TCRdb, only in-frame clones are kept and a portion is missing. The sample includes a few thousand clones, around 80% of them seen just once. Germline trimming cut 4 bases from V and 6 bases from J; bases unmatched to any gene: 2. In germline, CDR1 is SGHNT, CDR2 YENEEA. The CDR3 totals 14 residues. The TCR was taken from an adult with non-small cell lung cancer. Some clones in this sample may be carry-over from other donors' samples. J is TRBJ2-1 and V is TRBV11-3; 11 bases match TRBD2. This specimen consisted of normal lung tissue adjacent to the tumor, obtained after neoadjuvant nivolumab, alone or with ipilimumab, at or shortly before surgery. The CDR3 region is CASSSLAGGNEQFF. CDR3 sequence (DNA): TGTGCCAGCAGCTCCCTAGCGGGAGGCAATGAGCAGTTCTTC.